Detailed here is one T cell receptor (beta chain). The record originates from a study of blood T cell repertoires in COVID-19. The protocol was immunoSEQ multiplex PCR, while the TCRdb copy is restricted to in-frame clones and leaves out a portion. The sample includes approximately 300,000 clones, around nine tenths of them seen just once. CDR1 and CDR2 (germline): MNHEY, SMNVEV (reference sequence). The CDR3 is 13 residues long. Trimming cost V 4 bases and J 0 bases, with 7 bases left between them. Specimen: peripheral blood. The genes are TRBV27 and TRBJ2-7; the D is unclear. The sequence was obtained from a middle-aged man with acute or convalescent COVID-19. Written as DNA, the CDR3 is TGTGCCAGCAGTTATCTGAGCTCCTACGAGCAGTACTTC. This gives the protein CASSYLSSYEQYF.